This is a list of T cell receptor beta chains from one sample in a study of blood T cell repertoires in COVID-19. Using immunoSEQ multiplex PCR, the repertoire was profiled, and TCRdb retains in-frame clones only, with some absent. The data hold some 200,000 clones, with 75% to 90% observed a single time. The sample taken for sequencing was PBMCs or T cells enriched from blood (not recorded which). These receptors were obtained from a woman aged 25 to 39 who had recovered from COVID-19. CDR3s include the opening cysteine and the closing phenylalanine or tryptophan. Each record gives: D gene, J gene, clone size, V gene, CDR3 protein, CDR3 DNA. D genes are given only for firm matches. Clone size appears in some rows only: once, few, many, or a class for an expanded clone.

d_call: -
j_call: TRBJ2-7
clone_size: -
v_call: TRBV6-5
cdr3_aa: CASTPTGPSYEQYF
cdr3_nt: TGTGCCAGCACCCCGACAGGTCCATCCTACGAGCAGTACTTC

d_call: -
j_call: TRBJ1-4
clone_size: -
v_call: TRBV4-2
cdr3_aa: CASSQDRAEKLFF
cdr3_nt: TGTGCCAGCAGCCAAGACAGGGCTGAAAAACTGTTTTTT

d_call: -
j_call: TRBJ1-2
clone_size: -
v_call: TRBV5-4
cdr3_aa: CASSLGPGHDYGYTF
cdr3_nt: TGTGCCAGCAGCTTGGGCCCGGGACATGACTATGGCTACACCTTC

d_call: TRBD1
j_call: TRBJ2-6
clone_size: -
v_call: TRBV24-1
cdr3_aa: CATSAGQGARGANVLTF
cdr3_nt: TGTGCCACCAGTGCGGGACAGGGGGCGCGGGGGGCCAACGTCCTGACTTTC

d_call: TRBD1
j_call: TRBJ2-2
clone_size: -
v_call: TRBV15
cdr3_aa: CATQGAGTGELFF
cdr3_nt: TGTGCCACTCAGGGGGCGGGAACCGGGGAGCTGTTTTTT

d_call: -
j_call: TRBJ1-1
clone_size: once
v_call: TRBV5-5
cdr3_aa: CASSLAGGGTEAFF
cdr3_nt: TGTGCCAGCAGCTTGGCGGGGGGTGGGACTGAAGCTTTCTTT

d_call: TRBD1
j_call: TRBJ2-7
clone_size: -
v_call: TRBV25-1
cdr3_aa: CALYKGTDSYEQYF
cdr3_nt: TGTGCCCTTTATAAAGGGACAGACTCCTACGAGCAGTACTTC

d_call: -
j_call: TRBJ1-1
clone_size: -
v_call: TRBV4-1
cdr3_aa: CASSQDRGTENTEAFF
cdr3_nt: TGCGCCAGCAGCCAAGATAGGGGCACGGAGAACACTGAAGCTTTCTTT

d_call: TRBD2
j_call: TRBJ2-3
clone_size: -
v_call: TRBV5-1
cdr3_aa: CASSLSLAGASDTQYF
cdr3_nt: TGCGCCAGCAGCTTGTCTCTAGCGGGAGCGTCAGATACGCAGTATTTT

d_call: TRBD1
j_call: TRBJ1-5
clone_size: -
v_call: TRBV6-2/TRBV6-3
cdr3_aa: CASSGQGGNQPQHF
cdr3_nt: TGTGCCAGCAGTGGACAGGGAGGCAATCAGCCCCAGCATTTT

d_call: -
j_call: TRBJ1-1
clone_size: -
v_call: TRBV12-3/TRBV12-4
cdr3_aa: CASSSNVGAEAFF
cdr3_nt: TGTGCCAGCAGTTCGAATGTGGGAGCTGAAGCTTTCTTT

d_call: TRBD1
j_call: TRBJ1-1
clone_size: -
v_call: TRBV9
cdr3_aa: CASSVTGGTEAFF
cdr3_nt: TGTGCCAGCAGCGTAACAGGGGGCACTGAAGCTTTCTTT

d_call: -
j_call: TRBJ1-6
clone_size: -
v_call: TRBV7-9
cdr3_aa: CASSLSGLNSPLHF
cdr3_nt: TGTGCCAGCAGCTTATCCGGTCTCAATTCACCCCTCCACTTT

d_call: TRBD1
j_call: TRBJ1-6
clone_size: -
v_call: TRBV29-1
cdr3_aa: CSVMTGGNSPLHF
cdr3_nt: TGCAGCGTTATGACAGGGGGCAATTCACCCCTCCACTTT

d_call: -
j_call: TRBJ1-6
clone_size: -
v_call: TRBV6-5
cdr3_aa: CASKDTSPLHF
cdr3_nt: TGTGCCAGCAAAGACACTTCACCCCTCCACTTT

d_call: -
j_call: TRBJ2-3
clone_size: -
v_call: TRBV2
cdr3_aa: CASSEAVRGGAQYF
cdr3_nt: TGTGCCAGCAGTGAAGCGGTAAGGGGAGGCGCGCAGTATTTT

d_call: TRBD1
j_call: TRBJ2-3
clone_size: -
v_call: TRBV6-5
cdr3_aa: CASSRDRGPDTQYF
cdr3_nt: TGTGCCAGCAGCCGGGACAGGGGCCCAGATACGCAGTATTTT

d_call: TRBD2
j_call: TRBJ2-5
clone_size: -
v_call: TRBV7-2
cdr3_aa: CASSLVAGGYQETQYF
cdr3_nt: TGTGCCAGCAGCTTAGTAGCGGGGGGGTACCAAGAGACCCAGTACTTC

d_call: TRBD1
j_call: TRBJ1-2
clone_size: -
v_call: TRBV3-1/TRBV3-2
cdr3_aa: CASSQDPGQGADYTF
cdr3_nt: TGTGCCAGCAGCCAAGACCCCGGACAGGGGGCGGACTACACCTTC

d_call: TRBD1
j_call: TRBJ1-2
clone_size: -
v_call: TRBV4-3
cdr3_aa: CASSQASGGPSYGYTF
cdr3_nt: TGCGCCAGCAGCCAAGCTTCAGGGGGCCCGTCCTATGGCTACACCTTC

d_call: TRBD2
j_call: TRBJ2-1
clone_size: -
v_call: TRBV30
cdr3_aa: CAWSVGLAGHNEQFF
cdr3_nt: TGTGCCTGGAGTGTAGGGCTAGCGGGGCACAATGAGCAGTTCTTC

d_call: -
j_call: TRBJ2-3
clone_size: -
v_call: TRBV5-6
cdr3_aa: CASSWIRGAITDTQYF
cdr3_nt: TGTGCCAGCAGCTGGATTCGGGGGGCCATAACAGATACGCAGTATTTT

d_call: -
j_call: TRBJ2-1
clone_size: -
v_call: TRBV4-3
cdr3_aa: CASSHLSSNEQFF
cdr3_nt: TGCGCCAGCAGCCACCTTAGCAGCAATGAGCAGTTCTTC

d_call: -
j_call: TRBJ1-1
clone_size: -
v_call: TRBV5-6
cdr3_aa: CASSLAFGTEAFF
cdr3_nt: TGTGCCAGCAGCTTAGCCTTTGGCACTGAAGCTTTCTTT

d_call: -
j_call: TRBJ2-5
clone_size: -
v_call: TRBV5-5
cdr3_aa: CASSLVREETQYF
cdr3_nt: TGTGCCAGCAGCTTGGTCAGGGAAGAGACCCAGTACTTC

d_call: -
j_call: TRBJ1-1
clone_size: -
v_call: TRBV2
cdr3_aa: CASGGNLNTEAFF
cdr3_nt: TGTGCCAGCGGAGGGAATTTGAACACTGAAGCTTTCTTT

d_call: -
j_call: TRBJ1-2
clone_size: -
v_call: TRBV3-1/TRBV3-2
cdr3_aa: CASSQTRGGYTF
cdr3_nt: TGTGCCAGCAGCCAGACCAGGGGTGGCTACACCTTC

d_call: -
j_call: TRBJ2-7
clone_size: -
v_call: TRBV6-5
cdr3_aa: CAGAYGQGYEQYF
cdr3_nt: TGTGCCGGAGCCTACGGGCAGGGCTACGAGCAGTACTTC

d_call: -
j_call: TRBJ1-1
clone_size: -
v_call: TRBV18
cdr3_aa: CASSPGTQTFEAFF
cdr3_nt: TGTGCCAGCTCACCAGGGACACAGACCTTTGAAGCTTTCTTT

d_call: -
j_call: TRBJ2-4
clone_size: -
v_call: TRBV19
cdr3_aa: CASSIDWGGAKNIQYF
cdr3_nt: TGTGCCAGTAGTATAGATTGGGGAGGAGCCAAAAACATTCAGTACTTC

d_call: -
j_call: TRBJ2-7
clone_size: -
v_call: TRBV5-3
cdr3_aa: CAQSLGEEYYEQYF
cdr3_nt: TGTGCCCAAAGCTTGGGGGAGGAATACTACGAGCAGTACTTC

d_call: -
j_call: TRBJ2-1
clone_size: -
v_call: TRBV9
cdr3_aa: CASSVSRWYGEQFF
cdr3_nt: TGTGCCAGCAGCGTTAGCCGGTGGTATGGTGAGCAGTTCTTC

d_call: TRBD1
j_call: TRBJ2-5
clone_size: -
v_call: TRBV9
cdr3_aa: CASSSPGTGVKETQYF
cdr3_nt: TGTGCCAGCAGCTCCCCCGGGACAGGGGTCAAGGAGACCCAGTACTTC

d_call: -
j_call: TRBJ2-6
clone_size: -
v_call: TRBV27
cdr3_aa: CASSARAGVGANVLTF
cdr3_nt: TGTGCCAGCAGTGCCCGAGCAGGGGTTGGGGCCAACGTCCTGACTTTC

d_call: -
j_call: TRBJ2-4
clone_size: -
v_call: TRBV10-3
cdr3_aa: CAISEEGQAGNIQYF
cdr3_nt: TGTGCCATCAGTGAGGAGGGCCAAGCCGGGAACATTCAGTACTTC

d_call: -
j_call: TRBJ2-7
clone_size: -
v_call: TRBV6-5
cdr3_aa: CASRKQGDYEQYF
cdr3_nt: TGTGCCAGCCGTAAACAGGGAGACTACGAGCAGTACTTC

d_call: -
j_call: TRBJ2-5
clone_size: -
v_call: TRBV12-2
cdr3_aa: CASRFPLAGETQYF
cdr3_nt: TGTGCAAGTCGCTTCCCACTAGCGGGAGAGACCCAGTACTTC

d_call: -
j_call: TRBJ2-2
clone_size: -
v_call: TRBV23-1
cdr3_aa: CATPGLTGTSNTGELFF
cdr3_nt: TGCGCCACCCCCGGGTTAACCGGGACTTCGAACACCGGGGAGCTGTTTTTT

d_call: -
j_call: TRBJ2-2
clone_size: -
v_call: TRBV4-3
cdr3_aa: CASSQDAVANTGELFF
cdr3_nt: TGCGCCAGCAGCCAAGACGCGGTTGCGAACACCGGGGAGCTGTTTTTT

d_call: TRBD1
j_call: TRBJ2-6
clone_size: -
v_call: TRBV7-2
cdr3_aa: CASSKRPGTGDSGANVLTF
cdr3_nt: TGTGCCAGCAGCAAACGTCCCGGGACAGGGGACTCTGGGGCCAACGTCCTGACTTTC

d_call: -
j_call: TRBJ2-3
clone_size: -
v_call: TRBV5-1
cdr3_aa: CASSLGAGTDTQYF
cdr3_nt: TGCGCCAGCAGCTTGGGGGCCGGCACAGATACGCAGTATTTT

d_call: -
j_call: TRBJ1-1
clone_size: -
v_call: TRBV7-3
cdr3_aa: CASSPSRGSTEAFF
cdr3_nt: TGTGCCAGCAGCCCATCGAGGGGGAGCACTGAAGCTTTCTTT

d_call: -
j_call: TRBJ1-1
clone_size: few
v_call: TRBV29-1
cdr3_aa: CSVEVLGRGQSEAFF
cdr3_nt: TGCAGCGTTGAAGTCCTAGGGAGGGGCCAGAGCGAAGCTTTCTTT

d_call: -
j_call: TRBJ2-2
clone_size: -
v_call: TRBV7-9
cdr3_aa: CASSPRGSGYTGELFF
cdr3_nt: TGTGCCAGCAGCCCCAGGGGTAGCGGGTACACCGGGGAGCTGTTTTTT

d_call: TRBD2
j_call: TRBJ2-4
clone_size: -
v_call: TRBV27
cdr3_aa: CASSSTGTSDIQYF
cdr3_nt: TGTGCCAGCAGCTCCACCGGGACTAGTGACATTCAGTACTTC

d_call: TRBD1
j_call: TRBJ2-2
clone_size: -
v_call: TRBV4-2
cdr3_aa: CASSQAIGTATGELFF
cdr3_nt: TGTGCCAGCAGCCAAGCAATTGGGACAGCTACCGGGGAGCTGTTTTTT

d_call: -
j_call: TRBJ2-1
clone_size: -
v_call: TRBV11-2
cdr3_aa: CASSLGLALNNEQFF
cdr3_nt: TGTGCCAGCAGCTTGGGGCTAGCGCTAAACAATGAGCAGTTCTTC

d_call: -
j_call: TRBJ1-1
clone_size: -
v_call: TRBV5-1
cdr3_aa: CASSLGRLNTEAFF
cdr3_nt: TGCGCCAGCAGCTTGGGGCGGTTGAACACTGAAGCTTTCTTT

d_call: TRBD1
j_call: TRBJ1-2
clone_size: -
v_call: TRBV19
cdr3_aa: CASSLRDRAYGYTF
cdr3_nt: TGTGCCAGTAGCCTCCGGGACAGAGCCTATGGCTACACCTTC

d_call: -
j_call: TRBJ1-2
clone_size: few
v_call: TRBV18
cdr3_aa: CASSGPWGRVQNYGYTF
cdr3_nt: TGTGCCAGCTCAGGTCCTTGGGGGCGAGTTCAAAACTATGGCTACACCTTC

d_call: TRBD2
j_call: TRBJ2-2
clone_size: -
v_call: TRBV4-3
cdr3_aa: CASSQGGSGGITGELFF
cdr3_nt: TGCGCCAGCAGCCAAGGTGGTAGCGGGGGGATCACCGGGGAGCTGTTTTTT

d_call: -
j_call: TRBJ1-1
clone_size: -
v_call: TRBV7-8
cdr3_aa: CASSRSGPQNTEAFF
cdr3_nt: TGTGCCAGCAGCAGAAGCGGGCCTCAGAACACTGAAGCTTTCTTT

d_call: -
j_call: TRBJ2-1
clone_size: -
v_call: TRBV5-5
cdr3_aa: CASSLSISGYNEQFF
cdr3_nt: TGTGCCAGCAGCTTGTCGATTAGCGGCTACAATGAGCAGTTCTTC

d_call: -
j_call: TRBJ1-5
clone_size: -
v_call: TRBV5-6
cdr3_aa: CASRLTGDNQPQHF
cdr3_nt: TGTGCCAGCAGGTTGACAGGTGATAATCAGCCCCAGCATTTT

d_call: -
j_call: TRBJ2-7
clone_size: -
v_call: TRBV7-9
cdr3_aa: CASSFQRVNEQYF
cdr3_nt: TGTGCCAGCAGCTTCCAACGGGTCAACGAGCAGTACTTC

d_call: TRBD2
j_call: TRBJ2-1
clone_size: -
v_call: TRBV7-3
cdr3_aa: CASSSLAGEHNEQFF
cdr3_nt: TGTGCCAGCAGCTCCCTAGCGGGAGAACACAATGAGCAGTTCTTC

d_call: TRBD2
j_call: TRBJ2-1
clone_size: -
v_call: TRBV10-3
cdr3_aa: CAIRMSETSGGYNEQFF
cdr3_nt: TGTGCCATCAGGATGTCCGAGACTAGCGGGGGGTACAATGAGCAGTTCTTC

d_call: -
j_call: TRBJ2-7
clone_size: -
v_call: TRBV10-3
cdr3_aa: CAISEGPRQEQYF
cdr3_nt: TGTGCCATCAGTGAGGGGCCACGACAAGAGCAGTACTTC

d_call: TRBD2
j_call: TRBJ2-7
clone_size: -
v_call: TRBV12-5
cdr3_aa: CASGLVRVSGPEQYF
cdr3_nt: TGTGCTAGTGGTTTGGTAAGGGTTAGCGGGCCCGAGCAGTACTTC

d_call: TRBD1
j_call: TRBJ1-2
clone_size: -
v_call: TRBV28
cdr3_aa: CASSPPGQYGYTF
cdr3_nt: TGTGCCAGCAGTCCCCCGGGACAGTATGGCTACACCTTC